Presented here are 22 T cell receptor beta chains from one specimen sequenced in a study of T-cell memory formation after mild COVID-19. TCRdb used MiXCR to reprocess the 5' RACE reads, holding one entry per CDR3 protein. The repertoire holds roughly 610,000 distinct CDR3 sequences, with 17% as singletons. Material: PBMCs or a T cell subset sorted from them (not recorded which). The receptors stem from an adult woman who had mild COVID-19 (a few samples of this study predate the infection). Cell type and time point are not known.

The chain has TRBV4-1 and TRBJ2-5; D may match TRBD1 or TRBD2 (6 bases each). V was cut by 1 base and J by 2 bases, with 14 bases left in between. The CDR3 consists of 16 residues. Germline V CDR1 and CDR2: MGHRA, YSYEKL. In DNA, the CDR3 is TGCGCCAGCAGCCAAGGAGGTCGGGGGCAACAAGAGACCCAGTACTTC. Translation gives CASSQGGRGQQETQYF.

CDR3 loop: CASRLGQSNQPQHF. The DNA for the CDR3 is TGTGCCAGCAGGCTGGGACAGTCAAATCAGCCCCAGCATTTT. The chain joins TRBV12-3 or TRBV12-4 to TRBJ1-5; 7 positions agree with TRBD1. V lost 6 bases and J lost 4; bases outside the gene matches: 6. This CDR3 has 14 amino acids.

The CDR3 reads CATGGGTSTDTQYF. DNA of the CDR3: TGCGCCACCGGCGGGGGAACTAGCACAGATACGCAGTATTTT. This chain links TRBV5-1 with TRBJ2-3; TRBD2 matches 7 bases. The CDR3 runs 14 residues. V lost 9 bases to trimming and J lost 0 bases; unmatched junction nucleotides: 7. Germline V gives CDR1 SGHRS, CDR2 YFSETQ.

The CDR3, as DNA: TGCGCCAGCAGCCCAGGGACTAGCGGAAACTCTGGGGCCAACGTCCTGACTTTC. Residues: CASSPGTSGNSGANVLTF. The chain joins TRBV5-1 to TRBJ2-6; 11 positions agree with TRBD2. Trimming at V came to 4 bases and at J to 0 bases, leaving 6 bases not matched to a gene. CDR3 size: 18 residues. CDR1 is SGHRS and CDR2 is YFSETQ in the germline V gene.

This clonotype was counted between two and nine times. V and J are TRBV6-6 and TRBJ2-3, with 8 bases fitting TRBD1. The J segment lost 6 bases and the V segment lost 4 bases, leaving 6 bases of the junction unmatched. This CDR3 spans 14 amino acids. Germline-derived CDR1 and CDR2 are MNHNY and SVGAGI (reference sequence). CDR3 protein: CASSWSQGADTQYF. DNA of the CDR3: TGTGCCAGCAGTTGGAGCCAGGGGGCGGATACGCAGTATTTT.

This clonotype has a handful of counts. The rearrangement links TRBV10-3 to TRBJ1-2, with D tentatively TRBD1 (5 bases). The CDR3 runs to 13 residues. CDR1 and CDR2 from the germline V gene are ENHRY and SYGVKD. Trimming removed 4 bases at V and 3 bases at J, with 9 bases between. The CDR3 sequence: CAISGGMDYGYTF. CDR3 bases: TGTGCCATCAGTGGGGGGATGGACTATGGCTACACCTTC.

The rearrangement links TRBV7-2 to TRBJ2-3, with 10 bases that match TRBD2. CDR1 and CDR2 from the germline V gene are SGHTA and FQGNSA. The J segment lost 0 bases and the V segment lost 2 bases, leaving 2 bases of the junction unmatched. The CDR3 spans 16 residues. Here the CDR3 DNA reads TGTGCCAGCAGCTTAAGAGCGGGAGGGAGCACAGATACGCAGTATTTT. It specifies CASSLRAGGSTDTQYF.

This clonotype was counted at least ten times. The chain joins TRBV5-4 to TRBJ2-5, with 12 bases lining up with TRBD2. V shed 6 bases, J shed 5 bases, and the junction held 2 bases outside the gene matches. In germline, CDR1 is SGHNT, CDR2 YYREEE (reference sequence). This CDR3 is built from 13 residues. Written as DNA, the CDR3 is TGTGCCAGCACGACTAGCGGGAGTGAGACCCAGTACTTC. Translating gives CASTTSGSETQYF.

This rearrangement joins TRBV7-6 to TRBJ1-5; D not certain. Germline values: CDR1 SGHVS, CDR2 FNYEAQ. Trimming removed 3 bases from V and 0 bases from J, with 12 bases in between. This CDR3 has 16 residues. The DNA for the CDR3 is TGTGCCAGCAGCTTGTCTCTTGGTAATAGCAATCAGCCCCAGCATTTT. Translated, it gives CASSLSLGNSNQPQHF.

This chain joins TRBV15 and TRBJ1-2, with no clear D. This CDR3 spans 12 amino acids. In germline, CDR1 is LNHNV, CDR2 YYDKDF (reference sequence). V lost 0 bases, J lost 8 bases, and 7 bases lay in between. The CDR3 nucleotides read TGTGCCACCAGCAGAGATCAGTACGGCTACACCTTC. Translated: CATSRDQYGYTF.

This chain uses TRBV5-6 with TRBJ2-3; 10 positions agree with TRBD2. The CDR3 runs to 13 residues. Per the germline V gene, CDR1 is SGHDT and CDR2 is YYEEEE. The trim removed 8 bases at V and 4 bases at J, leaving 4 bases unmatched. CDR3 DNA: TGTGCCAGTACTAGCGGGGTAGCAGATACGCAGTATTTT. Translating gives CASTSGVADTQYF.

This rearrangement joins TRBV12-3 or TRBV12-4 to TRBJ2-1; the D call may be TRBD1 or TRBD2 (6 bases each). V was clipped by 5 bases and J by 4 bases, with 21 bases between them. The CDR3 runs to 17 residues. Here the CDR3 reads CASSSSGGRDPYNEQFF. In DNA, the CDR3 is TGTGCCAGCAGTAGCAGTGGGGGGCGGGACCCATACAATGAGCAGTTCTTC.

J is TRBJ2-7 and V is TRBV19; no clear D. The CDR3 is 13 amino acids. The V end was cut by 2 bases, the J end by 0 bases, with 5 bases between. Germline V CDR1 and CDR2: LNHDA, SQIVND (reference sequence). CDR3 coding DNA: TGTGCCAGTAGTATACAGGTCTCCTACGAGCAGTACTTC. This gives the protein CASSIQVSYEQYF.

This clonotype was found a few times. This chain uses TRBV12-3 or TRBV12-4 with TRBJ1-2; D uncertain. V lost 3 bases and J lost 8, with 10 bases in between. This CDR3 is 12 amino acids long. This CDR3 reads CASSFVRFGYTF. The CDR3 nucleotides read TGTGCCAGCAGTTTTGTTCGTTTCGGCTACACCTTC.

V gene TRBV7-9 combines with J gene TRBJ1-2, with 7 nucleotides matching TRBD1. The CDR3 totals 13 residues. The trim removed 5 bases at V and 8 bases at J, leaving 8 bases unmatched. CDR1 and CDR2 (germline): SEHNR, FQNEAQ (reference sequence). The CDR3: CASSRGQEGGYTF. DNA for the CDR3: TGTGCCAGCAGCCGAGGACAGGAGGGGGGCTACACCTTC.

The chain uses TRBV19 and TRBJ2-6; D is unresolved. V was trimmed by 7 bases and J by 0 bases, leaving 4 bases between them. This CDR3 contains 13 residues. CDR1 is LNHDA, CDR2 SQIVND, per germline (reference sequence). The CDR3 reads CASTLSGANVLTF. The CDR3 DNA is TGTGCCAGTACCCTCTCTGGGGCCAACGTCCTGACTTTC.

This chain links TRBV4-1 with TRBJ2-5, with TRBD1 as a possible D gene (5 bases). There are 15 residues in the CDR3. The germline V and J ends were trimmed by 3 bases and 1 base, with 12 bases remaining between them. The germline CDR1 and CDR2 sequences are MGHRA and YSYEKL. The CDR3 region is CASSQLQGFQETQYF. The CDR3 DNA sequence: TGCGCCAGCAGCCAGCTGCAGGGATTCCAAGAGACCCAGTACTTC.

The V gene is TRBV29-1, the J gene TRBJ2-7; 9 bases are shared with TRBD2. CDR3 length: 16 residues. Trimming cost V 4 bases and J 6 bases; bases outside gene matches: 16. Germline lookup yields CDR1 SQVTM and CDR2 ANQGSEA. CDR3 region: CSVVVYPTSGPREQYF. For the CDR3, the DNA is TGCAGCGTTGTCGTCTACCCGACTAGCGGACCTCGCGAGCAGTACTTC.

A remark on this clonotype: The junction departs from the called germline gene at one end, perhaps through a read error. V and J are TRBV12-3 or TRBV12-4 and TRBJ2-2; a weak D match, TRBD2 (6 bases). The CDR3 consists of 17 residues. CDR3 region: CASREGWGTRNTWELFF. CDR3 sequence (DNA): TGTGCCAGCAGGGAGGGTTGGGGGACCAGGAACACCTGGGAGCTGTTTTTT.

This clonotype was detected only a few times. This CDR3 is CASGTGQSSLTF. CDR3 coding DNA: TGTGCCAGCGGTACGGGACAGTCCTCTCTCACCTTC. The chain is built from TRBV6-5 and TRBJ1-2, with 7 positions matching TRBD1. The germline V gene has CDR1 MNHEY and CDR2 SVGAGI. The CDR3 totals 12 residues. With 8 bases clipped from V and 13 bases from J, the junction kept 13 bases outside the gene matches.

The rearrangement links TRBV5-5 to TRBJ2-1, with D uncertain. The germline CDR1 and CDR2 sequences are SGHKS and YYEKEE (reference sequence). V lost 0 bases and J 8 bases, leaving 9 bases between the germline ends. The CDR3 sequence is 13 residues long. DNA for the CDR3: TGTGCCAGCAGCTTGGGGAGTGTGGATGAGCAGTTCTTC. Translating gives CASSLGSVDEQFF. The full variable domain, its missing parts supplied by reference TRBV5-5 and TRBJ2-1, is DAGVTQSPTHLIKTRGQQVTLRCSPISGHKSVSWYQQVLGQGPQFIFQYYEKEERGRGNFPDRFSARQFPNYSSELNVNALLLGDSALYLCASSLGSVDEQFFGPGTRLTVL.

This chain joins TRBV27 and TRBJ1-1; D not certain. The CDR3 is made up of 16 amino acids. Germline lookup yields CDR1 MNHEY and CDR2 SMNVEV (reference sequence). Deletions cut 0 bases from V and 0 bases from J, with 11 bases between. The CDR3 sequence: CASSLSSRPMNTEAFF. DNA of the CDR3: TGTGCCAGCAGTTTATCGAGTAGACCCATGAACACTGAAGCTTTCTTT.